The 27 T cell receptor beta chains in this list originate from one sample, sequenced in a study of shared T cell receptors in the human thymus. Assay: immunoSEQ multiplex PCR; the TCRdb copy retains only in-frame clones and omits some. This table has some 700,000 clones, around 87% appearing once. The sample was also reused in another study, on human thymus T cells.

The sequenced material came from thymocytes. Receptors originate from a boy under two years old with a congenital heart defect.

The chain joins TRBV7-8 to TRBJ2-3; D ambiguous. Germline lookup yields CDR1 SGHVS and CDR2 FQNEAQ. This CDR3 is 17 amino acids long. Trimming took off 2 bases at V and 2 bases at J, with 17 bases between the two ends. CDR3 nucleotide sequence: TGTGCCAGCAGCTTACCGAGCCTCCCGACAAACACAGATACGCAGTATTTT. Its translation: CASSLPSLPTNTDTQYF.

The chain uses TRBV4-3 and TRBJ2-4; 12 bases are shared with TRBD2. The CDR3 consists of 18 residues. After removal of 4 bases from V and 1 base from J, the junction contained 8 bases not matched to a gene. The germline V gene encodes CDR1 LGHNA and CDR2 YSLEER. The CDR3 sequence: CASSRTRLAGVAKNIQYF. The CDR3 nucleotides are TGCGCCAGCAGCCGCACGAGACTAGCGGGAGTGGCCAAAAACATTCAGTACTTC.

This chain links TRBV5-6 with TRBJ2-7, with 9 bases matching TRBD1. The CDR3 covers 14 residues. In germline, CDR1 is SGHDT, CDR2 YYEEEE. Trimming removed 4 bases from V and 2 bases from J; junction bases left unmatched: 4. CDR3 in DNA: TGTGCCAGCAGCACCCGGGACAGGGCCTACGAGCAGTACTTC. This sequence encodes CASSTRDRAYEQYF.

The CDR3 DNA reads TGTGCCAGCAACATAAACGAGCGGGCACCCTACAATGAGCAGTTCTTC. Amino acids: CASNINERAPYNEQFF. The rearrangement joins TRBV7-2 to TRBJ2-1, with D perhaps matching TRBD2 (6 bases). The length of the CDR3 is 16 residues. CDR1 and CDR2 (germline): SGHTA, FQGNSA. V lost 7 bases to trimming and J lost 2 bases, with 18 bases between them.

V usage is TRBV19 and J usage is TRBJ2-2; a possible D gene is TRBD1 (6 bases). This CDR3 is built from 18 residues. The V and J ends lost 5 bases and 4 bases respectively, with 23 bases between them. From germline, CDR1 is LNHDA and CDR2 SQIVND (reference sequence). The CDR3 DNA is TGTGCCAGTAGTGCCCCCCAAACAGGGTCAGGGCCCACCGGGGAGCTGTTTTTT. It yields the protein CASSAPQTGSGPTGELFF.

The V gene is TRBV2, the J gene TRBJ2-5; 9 bases are shared with TRBD2. The CDR3 is 16 residues long. The trim removed 8 bases at V and 1 base at J, leaving 11 bases unmatched. Per germline, CDR1 SNHLY and CDR2 FYNNEI. The CDR3 reads CASLGRTSDIQETQYF. The CDR3 DNA reads TGTGCCAGCTTGGGCAGGACTAGCGACATCCAAGAGACCCAGTACTTC.

This chain links TRBV4-3 with TRBJ2-1; D perhaps matches TRBD2 (7 bases). Germline lookup yields CDR1 LGHNA and CDR2 YSLEER. V lost 2 bases to trimming and J lost 7 bases, with 12 bases between them. The CDR3 sequence is 14 residues long. CDR3 sequence (DNA): TGCGCCAGCAGCCAAAGGGGGGGGCCAAATGAGCAGTTCTTC. Protein product: CASSQRGGPNEQFF.

The chain carries TRBV2 and TRBJ2-1; TRBD1 might be the D (5 bases). This CDR3 region has 15 residues. Germline CDR1 SNHLY, CDR2 FYNNEI. Trimming shortened V by 4 bases and J by 6 bases, and 16 bases separated the two germline ends. CDR3 DNA sequence: TGTGCCAGCAGTGGGAAGGGGTTGGGAAGCAATGAGCAGTTCTTC. This encodes CASSGKGLGSNEQFF.

V and J are TRBV4-3 and TRBJ1-5, with 9 bases that match TRBD1. CDR1 and CDR2 from the germline V gene are LGHNA and YSLEER. CDR3 length: 16 amino acids. The V segment lost 1 base and the J segment 4 bases; nucleotides outside the gene matches: 5. This CDR3 reads CASSQGWDRVNQPQHF. The CDR3 nucleotides are TGCGCCAGCAGCCAAGGTTGGGACAGGGTAAATCAGCCCCAGCATTTT.

The chain carries TRBV6-1 and TRBJ1-2; D remains unclear. The CDR3 contains 12 residues. The V and J ends lost 3 bases and 5 bases respectively, with 7 bases between them. Germline V gives CDR1 MNHNS, CDR2 SASEGT. CDR3: CASSDRPYGYTF. DNA for the CDR3: TGTGCCAGCAGTGACAGGCCGTATGGCTACACCTTC.

The chain is built from TRBV30 and TRBJ1-1; 7 nucleotides agree with TRBD1. CDR3 size: 15 residues. Germline-derived CDR1 and CDR2 are GTSNPN and SVGIG (reference sequence). J gave up 1 base and V 3 bases, and 8 bases lay outside the gene matches. CDR3 sequence: CAWSHRGLGNTEAFF. The CDR3 DNA reads TGTGCCTGGAGCCACAGGGGCTTGGGGAACACTGAAGCTTTCTTT.

The chain combines TRBV5-1 with TRBJ1-2; D gene ambiguous. Germline values: CDR1 SGHRS, CDR2 YFSETQ. Trimming took off 5 bases at V and 6 bases at J, with 11 bases between the two ends. This CDR3 is 12 amino acids long. The CDR3, as DNA: TGCGCCAGCAGAGGAGGAAGGGATGGCTACACCTTC. Translated, it gives CASRGGRDGYTF. The whole variable domain, filled in from reference TRBV5-1 and TRBJ1-2, reads KAGVTQTPRYLIKTRGQQVTLSCSPISGHRSVSWYQQTPGQGLQFLFEYFSETQRNKGNFPGRFSGRQFSNSRSEMNVSTLELGDSALYLCASRGGRDGYTFGSGTRLTVV.

V and J are TRBV5-6 and TRBJ1-1; possible D gene TRBD1, 5 bases. Germline assignment: CDR1 SGHDT and CDR2 YYEEEE. This CDR3 is 13 amino acids long. Trimming pared 4 bases from V and 4 bases from J, leaving 11 bases between. The CDR3 loop reads CASSHPGGTEAFF. The CDR3 DNA follows: TGTGCCAGCAGCCACCCGGGGGGCACTGAAGCTTTCTTT. Full variable domain (rest looked up from reference TRBV5-6 and TRBJ1-1): DAGVTQSPTHLIKTRGQQVTLRCSPKSGHDTVSWYQQALGQGPQFIFQYYEEEERQRGNFPDRFSGHQFPNYSSELNVNALLLGDSALYLCASSHPGGTEAFFGQGTRLTVV.

The chain is built from TRBV7-9 and TRBJ2-1; 8 bases agree with TRBD1. The germline V gene has CDR1 SEHNR and CDR2 FQNEAQ (reference sequence). This CDR3 has 15 residues. The J segment lost 4 bases and the V segment lost 1 base, leaving 3 bases of the junction unmatched. This CDR3 reads CASSLGTGSYNEQFF. The CDR3 coding sequence is TGTGCCAGCAGCTTAGGGACAGGGTCATACAATGAGCAGTTCTTC. The full variable domain, rest sourced from reference TRBV7-9 and TRBJ2-1, is DTGVSQNPRHKITKRGQNVTFRCDPISEHNRLYWYRQTLGQGPEFLTYFQNEAQLEKSRLLSDRFSAERPKGSFSTLEIQRTEQGDSAMYLCASSLGTGSYNEQFFGPGTRLTVL.

This rearrangement joins TRBV4-2 to TRBJ2-1; D is perhaps TRBD2 (5 bases). V was pared by 2 bases and J by 5 bases, with 13 bases between. CDR1 and CDR2 (germline): LGHNA, YNFKEQ. CDR3 length: 15 amino acids. Written as DNA, the CDR3 is TGTGCCAGCAGCCAACTGAGAGGGCCCCACAATGAGCAGTTCTTC. Protein: CASSQLRGPHNEQFF.

The chain employs TRBV7-9 and TRBJ2-1; 16 bases align to TRBD2. The CDR3 has 18 residues. V dropped 4 bases and J dropped 7; count of bases not matched to a gene: 10. Germline-derived CDR1 and CDR2 are SEHNR and FQNEAQ (reference sequence). This CDR3 reads CASSYTGTSGRAGNEQFF. The CDR3 nucleotides read TGTGCCAGCAGCTACACCGGGACTAGCGGGAGGGCCGGGAATGAGCAGTTCTTC.

This chain uses TRBV9 with TRBJ2-4; maybe TRBD1 (6 bases). Trimming cost V 0 bases and J 3 bases, with 10 bases left between them. The germline CDR1 and CDR2 sequences are SGDLS and YYNGEE. The CDR3 sequence is 15 residues long. The CDR3 coding sequence is TGTGCCAGCAGCGTAGGAGCAGGGGTCAAAAACATTCAGTACTTC. Amino acid sequence: CASSVGAGVKNIQYF.

The chain joins TRBV5-1 to TRBJ2-1; TRBD2 matches at 8 bases. The CDR3 consists of 16 residues. With V trimmed by 2 bases and J by 2 bases, 6 bases remained unmatched. Germline loops: CDR1 SGHRS, CDR2 YFSETQ. The CDR3 protein is CASSFLSGVPYNEQFF. The CDR3 DNA follows: TGCGCCAGCAGCTTCCTTAGCGGGGTCCCCTACAATGAGCAGTTCTTC.

This clone came up a few times. J is TRBJ2-3 and V is TRBV20-1; D might be TRBD1 (6 bases). CDR3 length: 11 residues. Germline lookup yields CDR1 DFQATT and CDR2 SNEGSKA (reference sequence). Trimming shortened V by 6 bases and J by 7 bases, and 11 bases separated the two germline ends. Here the CDR3 reads CSAQTGNTQYF. The CDR3 DNA reads as TGCAGTGCGCAAACAGGGAATACGCAGTATTTT.

This rearrangement joins TRBV11-2 to TRBJ1-4, with D maybe TRBD1 (6 bases). The ends were cut back, 5 bases at V and 3 bases at J, with 10 bases in the middle. The CDR3 is 14 amino acids. Germline V lookup: CDR1 SGHAT, CDR2 FQNNGV. The CDR3 coding sequence is TGTGCCAGCAGCCCGACAGGACCTAATGAAAAACTGTTTTTT. Translated, it gives CASSPTGPNEKLFF.

The rearrangement links TRBV7-2 to TRBJ2-7, with D perhaps matching TRBD1 (5 bases). V gave up 1 base and J gave up 6 bases, with 13 bases separating them. Germline-derived CDR1 and CDR2 are SGHTA and FQGNSA. The CDR3 is 14 residues long. As DNA, the CDR3 is TGTGCCAGCAGCTTAGGAGTCAGGGAATCCGAGCAGTACTTC. Its translation is CASSLGVRESEQYF. Drawing the rest from reference TRBV7-2 and TRBJ2-7, the complete variable domain is GAGVSQSPSNKVTEKGKDVELRCDPISGHTALYWYRQSLGQGLEFLIYFQGNSAPDKSGLPSDRFSAERTGGSVSTLTIQRTQQEDSAVYLCASSLGVRESEQYFGPGTRLTVT.

Written as DNA, the CDR3 is TGTGCCAGCACCCGACAGGGTGGGGAGGCTAACTATGGCTACACCTTC. It translates to CASTRQGGEANYGYTF. The rearrangement uses TRBV21-1 and TRBJ1-2; TRBD1, the table's D call, was not compared with the DNA. TRBV21-1 is a pseudogene locus. The CDR3 is 16 amino acids.

The CDR3, as DNA: TGTGCCAGCAGCTCCTACGCGGGATTGGGGCTAGCGGGGTTCTACGAGCAGTACTTC. This sequence encodes CASSSYAGLGLAGFYEQYF. V usage is TRBV11-2 and J usage is TRBJ2-7; 9 positions match TRBD2. The CDR3 loop spans 19 amino acids. Germline V gene data show CDR1 as SGHAT and CDR2 as FQNNGV. V trimming: 4 bases; J trimming: 3 bases; junction bases outside the gene matches: 19. Using reference TRBV11-2 and TRBJ2-7 for the parts outside the CDR3, the full variable domain is EAGVAQSPRYKIIEKRQSVAFWCNPISGHATLYWYQQILGQGPKLLIQFQNNGVVDDSQLPKDRFSAERLKGVDSTLKIQPAKLEDSAVYLCASSSYAGLGLAGFYEQYFGPGTRLTVT.

J is TRBJ2-7 and V is TRBV19, with 10 bases identical to TRBD2. The CDR3 consists of 14 residues. CDR1 LNHDA and CDR2 SQIVND come from the germline V gene (reference sequence). V shed 6 bases and J 5 bases; nucleotides not matched to a gene: 7. The CDR3 loop is CASSRTSGMNEQYF. CDR3 DNA: TGTGCCAGTAGCCGAACTAGCGGGATGAACGAGCAGTACTTC.

The gene calls are TRBV5-5 and TRBJ2-7, with 9 bases matching TRBD1. V shed 0 bases and J 9 bases; nucleotides not matched to a gene: 10. This CDR3 has 15 amino acids. Per germline, CDR1 SGHKS and CDR2 YYEKEE (reference sequence). The CDR3 DNA is TGTGCCAGCAGCTTGGGCGAGACAGGGGGGCGAGGGCAGTACTTC. It translates to CASSLGETGGRGQYF. Full variable domain (outside the CDR3, taken from reference TRBV5-5 and TRBJ2-7): DAGVTQSPTHLIKTRGQQVTLRCSPISGHKSVSWYQQVLGQGPQFIFQYYEKEERGRGNFPDRFSARQFPNYSSELNVNALLLGDSALYLCASSLGETGGRGQYFGPGTRLTVT.

This chain links TRBV29-1 with TRBJ2-1, with TRBD2 matching over 13 bases. The CDR3 has 14 residues. The germline V gene has CDR1 SQVTM and CDR2 ANQGSEA. CDR3 loop: CTIGGLAGYNEQFF. CDR3 bases: TGCACCATCGGGGGACTAGCGGGATACAATGAGCAGTTCTTC.

This chain links TRBV28 with TRBJ1-5; 9 nucleotides align to TRBD1. CDR3 length: 24 amino acids. V gave up 5 bases and J gave up 0 bases; unmatched junction bases: 29. Germline V gene sequence: CDR1 MDHEN, CDR2 SYDVKM. The CDR3 coding sequence is TGTGCCAGCAGTCCCCTCCGGGACAGGGTACAACAAATGTTTCTCCCGTATAGCAATCAGCCCCAGCATTTT. Protein: CASSPLRDRVQQMFLPYSNQPQHF.